This TCR beta chain was retrieved from a study of T cell repertoires in cytomegalovirus infection. Study observations and caveats: HLA-C-restricted CMV clonotypes gave the most frequent clonotype in two of eight donors.

MiXCR, applied by TCRdb to the reads, yields one record per CDR3 protein. Of more than 400,000 distinct CDR3 sequences in the sample, less than 30% were seen once. This clonotype was found a few times. No antigen is known for it. V was pared by 0 bases and J by 7 bases, with 3 bases between. Germline V gene lookup returns CDR1 MNHEY and CDR2 SVGEGT. This CDR3 has 12 residues. The V and J genes are TRBV6-2 or TRBV6-3 and TRBJ2-2; D not certain. The receptor's source is a human donor in good health (CMV status not recorded). Some clones in this sample may be carry-over from other donors' samples. Sequencing used PBMCs. Written as DNA, the CDR3 is TGTGCCAGCAGTTACTCCGGCGGGGAGCTGTTTTTT. As protein: CASSYSGGELFF.